This TCR beta chain appears in the sequencing data of a study of T-cell reconstitution after alpha-beta-depleted transplantation in children. Worth noting for this clonotype: The antigen is not known.

Study results and limitations: Reports say that about two months after transplant, the alpha-beta T cells came out of several hundred graft clones that had expanded. The high TCRbeta diversity at day 60 in some patients came from surviving recipient T cells and thymic progenitors. T-cell numbers and diversity, one year after transplant, stemmed largely from T cells that were newly produced.

A TCRbeta library incorporating unique molecular identifiers was prepared. MiXCR was run by TCRdb on the PCR reads, yielding one entry per CDR3 protein. This table holds about 580,000 distinct CDR3 sequences, roughly 23% found once. V was cut by 4 bases and J by 0 bases, with 16 bases left in between. The germline CDR1 and CDR2 sequences are LGHDT and YNNKEL (reference sequence). The CDR3 totals 17 residues. The sequence derives from a boy under three years old who had a stem cell transplant for acute myeloid leukemia, so the T cells may come from the graft donor. Sample: PBMCs, mostly from graft donor cells, taken 360 days after TCRalphabeta/CD19-depleted stem cell transplant. The J gene is TRBJ2-1, the V gene TRBV3-1; D remains ambiguous. The CDR3 is CASSRPLASNSYNEQFF. The CDR3 nucleotides read TGTGCCAGCAGCCGACCGTTAGCCTCCAACTCCTACAATGAGCAGTTCTTC.